These 23 T cell receptor beta chains came from one sample sequenced in a study of CD8 T cells in Susac syndrome. Reverse transcription used roughly 0.5 to 1 ug RNA and random hexamers. TCRdb re-called the immunoSEQ multiplex PCR reads through MiXCR, storing one row per CDR3 protein. The table has 190,000 or so distinct CDR3 sequences, 90% to 95% seen once. Sequences were obtained from CD4+ T cells from PBMCs. Receptors were obtained from a human donor with multiple sclerosis.

The J gene is TRBJ1-5, the V gene TRBV20-1; a possible D gene is TRBD1 (5 bases). The CDR3 consists of 16 residues. Germline V gene sequence: CDR1 DFQATT, CDR2 SNEGSKA (reference sequence). Trimming removed 0 bases from V and 3 bases from J, with 15 bases in between. The CDR3 reads CSARDQWGLFNQPQHF. The CDR3 DNA is TGCAGTGCTAGAGATCAATGGGGCCTTTTCAATCAGCCCCAGCATTTT.

This clonotype was observed a single time. The chain carries TRBV5-4 and TRBJ2-3; 7 positions match TRBD1. The CDR3 is made up of 15 amino acids. Germline V gives CDR1 SGHNT, CDR2 YYREEE (reference sequence). Germline trimming cut 1 base from V and 7 bases from J; bases unmatched to any gene: 9. DNA of the CDR3: TGTGCCAGCAGCTTGAAGGCGACAGGGTCCTATACGCAGTATTTT. This encodes CASSLKATGSYTQYF.

The chain recombines TRBV5-1 with TRBJ2-1; 8 nucleotides agree with TRBD1. Germline trimming cut 2 bases from V and 4 bases from J; bases unmatched to any gene: 5. The CDR3 totals 15 residues. CDR1 is SGHRS, CDR2 YFSETQ, per germline. The CDR3 sequence: CASSFPTGAYNEQFF. For the CDR3, the DNA is TGCGCCAGCAGCTTTCCGACAGGGGCTTACAATGAGCAGTTCTTC.

The chain employs TRBV20-1 and TRBJ2-3; 9 nucleotides line up with TRBD1. Trimming cost V 6 bases and J 4 bases; bases outside gene matches: 8. This CDR3 contains 14 residues. Germline lookup yields CDR1 DFQATT and CDR2 SNEGSKA (reference sequence). The DNA of the CDR3 is TGCAGTGCCATTGCCGGGACAGGGCCAGATACGCAGTATTTT. Amino acids: CSAIAGTGPDTQYF.

This chain links TRBV3-1 with TRBJ1-5; D may be TRBD1 (5 bases). Germline CDR1 and CDR2: LGHDT and YNNKEL (reference sequence). This CDR3 has 14 amino acids. Trimming left V 0 bases short and J 6 bases short, with 9 bases between. CDR3 loop: CASSQDAGGQPQHF. The CDR3 nucleotides are TGTGCCAGCAGCCAAGATGCGGGGGGTCAGCCCCAGCATTTT. Full variable domain (remainder filled in from reference TRBV3-1 and TRBJ1-5): DTAVSQTPKYLVTQMGNDKSIKCEQNLGHDTMYWYKQDSKKFLKIMFSYNNKELIINETVPNRFSPKSPDKAHLNLHINSLELGDSAVYFCASSQDAGGQPQHFGDGTRLSIL.

CDR3 in amino acids: CASSFERNQPQHF. CDR3 nucleotide sequence: TGCGCCAGCAGCTTCGAAAGAAATCAGCCCCAGCATTTT. The rearrangement links TRBV5-1 to TRBJ1-5; the D is unclear. The germline V gene has CDR1 SGHRS and CDR2 YFSETQ. The CDR3 has 13 residues. The V and J ends lost 2 bases and 4 bases respectively, with 7 bases between them.

This chain connects TRBV3-1 to TRBJ2-1; 10 nucleotides line up with TRBD2. Germline values: CDR1 LGHDT, CDR2 YNNKEL (reference sequence). The CDR3 has 16 residues. J was trimmed by 2 bases and V by 4 bases; bases with no gene match: 5. CDR3 nucleotides: TGTGCCAGCAGCCCCCGACTAGCGGGCACCTACAATGAGCAGTTCTTC. Protein product: CASSPRLAGTYNEQFF.

The chain combines TRBV20-1 with TRBJ2-1; maybe TRBD2 (5 bases). Germline CDR1 is DFQATT and CDR2 is SNEGSKA (reference sequence). The CDR3 contains 15 residues. V was cut by 6 bases and J by 0 bases, with 15 bases left in between. The CDR3 protein is CSAPRADSSYNEQFF. CDR3 in DNA: TGCAGTGCCCCGCGGGCCGATTCCTCCTACAATGAGCAGTTCTTC.

This chain uses TRBV3-1 with TRBJ2-5; D gene unclear. Deletions cut 3 bases from V and 6 bases from J, with 5 bases between. This CDR3 has 11 amino acids. The germline V gene encodes CDR1 LGHDT and CDR2 YNNKEL (reference sequence). In DNA form, the CDR3 reads TGTGCCAGCAGCCATAGCAAGACCCAGTACTTC. Its protein product is CASSHSKTQYF.

CDR3 nucleotide sequence: TGTGCCTGGAACCCCAGTAGTGCCCCTCGGGATCGGTATGGCTACACCTTC. Encoded protein: CAWNPSSAPRDRYGYTF. The chain carries TRBV30 and TRBJ1-2; D is uncertain. This CDR3 has 17 residues. The ends were cut back, 4 bases at V and 5 bases at J, with 26 bases in the middle. CDR1 is GTSNPN and CDR2 is SVGIG in the germline V gene (reference sequence).

For the CDR3, the DNA is TGTGCTAGTGGTTTGGCCATACAGGGCGGTGAGCAGTTCTTC. As protein: CASGLAIQGGEQFF. The chain uses TRBV12-5 and TRBJ2-1; tentative D call: TRBD1 (6 bases). Germline V gives CDR1 LGHNT, CDR2 FRNRAP. This CDR3 spans 14 amino acids. V was shortened by 1 base and J by 9 bases, with 13 bases between the two germline ends.

CDR3 region: CASSRYTGDGGPYGYTF. The DNA for the CDR3 is TGTGCCAGCAGCCGATATACAGGGGACGGGGGACCTTATGGCTACACCTTC. This chain connects TRBV3-1 to TRBJ1-2, with 7 positions matching TRBD1. The CDR3 has 17 residues. Germline lookup yields CDR1 LGHDT and CDR2 YNNKEL (reference sequence). Unmatched junction bases numbered 16, after V lost 4 bases and J lost 5 bases.

The V call is TRBV7-8, the J call TRBJ2-5; D gene unclear. CDR3 length: 12 amino acids. The germline V gene has CDR1 SGHVS and CDR2 FQNEAQ. Deletions cut 5 bases from V and 4 bases from J, with 8 bases between. The CDR3 is CASSPPPETQYF. The CDR3 DNA reads TGTGCCAGCAGCCCACCACCAGAGACCCAGTACTTC.

This chain links TRBV27 with TRBJ2-3, with a tentative D call TRBD2 (6 bases). The CDR3 is made up of 15 amino acids. V lost 6 bases to trimming and J lost 1 base, with 14 bases between them. Germline V gene data show CDR1 as MNHEY and CDR2 as SMNVEV (reference sequence). The CDR3 nucleotides read TGTGCCAGCAGCCTGTGGGGGGAGGGCACAGATACGCAGTATTTT. Protein: CASSLWGEGTDTQYF.

V is TRBV12-3 or TRBV12-4 and J is TRBJ2-7, with D tentatively TRBD2 (5 bases). V lost 4 bases and J 2 bases, leaving 15 bases between the germline ends. This CDR3 spans 15 amino acids. CDR3 protein: CASSSFKAAAYEQYF. The DNA of the CDR3 is TGTGCCAGCAGTTCTTTCAAAGCAGCGGCCTACGAGCAGTACTTC.

Written as DNA, the CDR3 is TGCAGCGGCGGGAAAAGCTCCTACAATGAGCAGTTCTTC. It codes for CSGGKSSYNEQFF. V and J are TRBV29-1 and TRBJ2-1, with a possible D match to TRBD2 (6 bases). The germline V and J ends were trimmed by 7 bases and 0 bases, with 10 bases remaining between them. Germline V CDR1 and CDR2: SQVTM, ANQGSEA. The CDR3 runs 13 residues.

V and J are TRBV20-1 and TRBJ1-2; D unclear. Germline V gene sequence: CDR1 DFQATT, CDR2 SNEGSKA (reference sequence). Deletions cut 5 bases from V and 4 bases from J, with 14 bases between. The CDR3 has 13 residues. Here the CDR3 DNA reads TGCAGTGCTGGAGGGCAGCACCTCTATGGCTACACCTTC. This sequence encodes CSAGGQHLYGYTF.

This chain uses TRBV27 with TRBJ1-2; 9 nucleotides line up with TRBD1. J was trimmed by 6 bases and V by 8 bases; bases with no gene match: 13. The germline V gene encodes CDR1 MNHEY and CDR2 SMNVEV (reference sequence). The CDR3 extends over 15 amino acids. The CDR3 nucleotides read TGTGCCAGCGCAGGCACCGGGACAGGGTACCATGGCTACACCTTC. This gives the protein CASAGTGTGYHGYTF.

V usage is TRBV14 and J usage is TRBJ2-3; TRBD1 matches at 8 bases. V shed 6 bases and J 2 bases; nucleotides not matched to a gene: 7. The germline gives CDR1 SGHDN, CDR2 FVKESK. The CDR3 sequence is 15 residues long. The CDR3 here is CASRRTGSPTDTQYF. In DNA, the CDR3 is TGTGCCAGCAGGCGGACAGGGAGCCCCACAGATACGCAGTATTTT.

About this clonotype itself: Germline is not matched at one junction end, which may reflect a read error. The chain combines TRBV20-1 with TRBJ2-5; a possible D gene is TRBD1 (5 bases). In germline, CDR1 is DFQATT, CDR2 SNEGSKA (reference sequence). CDR3 length: 15 amino acids. CDR3 coding DNA: TGCAGTGCTAGTTGGGGCGCGTCTTCCCAAGAGGCCCAGTACTTC. It codes for CSASWGASSQEAQYF.

This chain uses TRBV2 with TRBJ1-4; no clear D gene. V shed 4 bases and J shed 0 bases, with 0 bases lying between them. CDR1 is SNHLY and CDR2 is FYNNEI in the germline V gene. The CDR3 runs 12 residues. The CDR3 sequence is CASSATNEKLFF. DNA for the CDR3: TGTGCCAGCAGTGCAACTAATGAAAAACTGTTTTTT.

This clonotype was detected once. The chain carries TRBV7-2 and TRBJ2-7; 7 bases map to TRBD1. V lost 6 bases and J lost 2; bases outside the gene matches: 1. This CDR3 has 12 amino acids. Germline V gives CDR1 SGHTA, CDR2 FQGNSA. CDR3 DNA sequence: TGTGCCAGCAGGGACAGGACCTACGAGCAGTACTTC. The encoded protein is CASRDRTYEQYF.

The rearrangement uses TRBV18 and TRBJ1-1, with D possibly TRBD1 on 6 matching bases. The CDR3 is made up of 14 amino acids. The germline V gene has CDR1 KGHSH and CDR2 LQKENI. V was shortened by 4 bases and J by 2 bases, with 11 bases between the two germline ends. The CDR3 is CASSRVDRNTEAFF. DNA for the CDR3: TGTGCCAGCTCACGCGTGGACAGAAACACTGAAGCTTTCTTT. The full variable domain, with the rest looked up from reference TRBV18 and TRBJ1-1, is NAGVMQNPRHLVRRRGQEARLRCSPMKGHSHVYWYRQLPEEGLKFMVYLQKENIIDESGMPKERFSAEFPKEGPSILRIQQVVRGDSAAYFCASSRVDRNTEAFFGQGTRLTVV.